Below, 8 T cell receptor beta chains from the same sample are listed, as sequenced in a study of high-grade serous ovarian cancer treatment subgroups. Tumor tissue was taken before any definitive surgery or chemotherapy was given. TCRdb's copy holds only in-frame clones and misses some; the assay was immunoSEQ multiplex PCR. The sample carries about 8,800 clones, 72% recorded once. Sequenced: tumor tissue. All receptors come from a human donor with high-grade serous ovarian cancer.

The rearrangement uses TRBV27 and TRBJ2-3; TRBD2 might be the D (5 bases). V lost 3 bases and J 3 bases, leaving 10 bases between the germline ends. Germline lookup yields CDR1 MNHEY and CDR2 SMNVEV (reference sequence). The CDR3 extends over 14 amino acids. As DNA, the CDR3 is TGTGCCAGCAGTTTCTATTGGGAGACAGATACGCAGTATTTT. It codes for CASSFYWETDTQYF.

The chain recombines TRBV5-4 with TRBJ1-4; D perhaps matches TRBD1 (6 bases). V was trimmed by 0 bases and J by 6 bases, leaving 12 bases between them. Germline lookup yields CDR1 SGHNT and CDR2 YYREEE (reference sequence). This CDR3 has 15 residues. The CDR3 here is CASSLGSGQHEKLFF. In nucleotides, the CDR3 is TGTGCCAGCAGCTTGGGATCGGGACAACATGAAAAACTGTTTTTT.

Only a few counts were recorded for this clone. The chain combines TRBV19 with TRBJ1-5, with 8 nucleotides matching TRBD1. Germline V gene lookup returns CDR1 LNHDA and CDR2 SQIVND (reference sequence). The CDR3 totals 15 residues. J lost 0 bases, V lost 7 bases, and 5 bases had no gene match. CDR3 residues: CASTGQGVSNQPQHF. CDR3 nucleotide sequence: TGTGCCAGTACTGGACAGGGCGTTAGCAATCAGCCCCAGCATTTT.

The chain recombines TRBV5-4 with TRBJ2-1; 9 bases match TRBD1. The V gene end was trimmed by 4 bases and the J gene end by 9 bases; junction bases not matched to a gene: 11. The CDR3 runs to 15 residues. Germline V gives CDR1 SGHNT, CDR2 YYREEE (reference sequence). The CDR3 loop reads CASSGGQGATSEQFF. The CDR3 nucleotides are TGTGCCAGCAGCGGGGGACAGGGTGCGACCAGTGAGCAGTTCTTC.

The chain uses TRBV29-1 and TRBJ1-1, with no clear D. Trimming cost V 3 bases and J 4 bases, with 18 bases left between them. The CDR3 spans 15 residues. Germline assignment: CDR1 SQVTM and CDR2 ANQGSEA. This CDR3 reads CSVDYSGSRGTEAFF. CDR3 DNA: TGCAGCGTTGATTATTCCGGGTCGCGGGGCACTGAAGCTTTCTTT.

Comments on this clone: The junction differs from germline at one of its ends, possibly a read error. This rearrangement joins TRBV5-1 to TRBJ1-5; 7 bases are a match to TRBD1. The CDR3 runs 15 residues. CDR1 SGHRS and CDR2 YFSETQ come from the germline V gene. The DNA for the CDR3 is TGCGCCAGCAGCGAGGGGACAGAAGGCAATCGGCCCCAGCATTTT. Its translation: CASSEGTEGNRPQHF.

The CDR3 nucleotides are TGTGCCATCAGTGAGTCCCGGGAGCAGTTCTTC. Protein product: CAISESREQFF. The rearrangement uses TRBV10-3 and TRBJ2-1; no reliable D call. Trimming shortened V by 0 bases and J by 10 bases, and 4 bases separated the two germline ends. Germline CDR1 and CDR2: ENHRY and SYGVKD. The CDR3 spans 11 residues.

The CDR3 DNA follows: TGTGCCAGCAGGCTCTCGACAGGGACTCGCTACGAGCAGTACTTC. Protein product: CASRLSTGTRYEQYF. This sequence joins TRBV2 and TRBJ2-7, with D tentatively TRBD1 (7 bases). Germline V gene data show CDR1 as SNHLY and CDR2 as FYNNEI. This CDR3 has 15 residues. V was clipped by 6 bases and J by 3 bases, with 18 bases between them.